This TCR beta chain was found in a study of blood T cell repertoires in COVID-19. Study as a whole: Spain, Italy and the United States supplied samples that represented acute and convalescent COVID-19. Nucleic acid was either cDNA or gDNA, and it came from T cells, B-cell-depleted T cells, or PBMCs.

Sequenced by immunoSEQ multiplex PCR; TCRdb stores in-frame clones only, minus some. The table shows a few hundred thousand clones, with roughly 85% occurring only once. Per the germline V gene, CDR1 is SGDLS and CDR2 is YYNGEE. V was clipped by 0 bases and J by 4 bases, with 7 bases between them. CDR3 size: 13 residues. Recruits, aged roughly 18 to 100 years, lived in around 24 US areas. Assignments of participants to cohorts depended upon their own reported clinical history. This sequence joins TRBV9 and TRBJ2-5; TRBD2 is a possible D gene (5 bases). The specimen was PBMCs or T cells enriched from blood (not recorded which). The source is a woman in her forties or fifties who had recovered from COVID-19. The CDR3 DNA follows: TGTGCCAGCAGCGTAGATGAGGGAGAGACCCAGTACTTC. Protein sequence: CASSVDEGETQYF.